This T cell receptor beta chain is drawn from a study of T cells in localized non-small cell lung cancer. This clone appeared a single time. Repertoires were generated with immunoSEQ multiplex PCR, while TCRdb's copy carries only in-frame clones and drops some. The sample has 20,000 to 25,000 clones, around 86% seen once. The sequence was obtained from a male donor aged 60 or over with stage II squamous cell lung carcinoma. Source: peripheral blood, taken before any cancer treatment.

The CDR3 sequence is CASSIGPGMNQPQHF. The CDR3 DNA is TGTGCCAGTAGCATCGGCCCAGGGATGAATCAGCCCCAGCATTTT. The chain recombines TRBV19 with TRBJ1-5, with D possibly being TRBD1 (5 bases). Germline CDR1 and CDR2: LNHDA and SQIVND (reference sequence). The CDR3 runs to 15 residues. V lost 6 bases to trimming and J lost 4 bases, with 16 bases between them.